The 3 T cell receptor beta chains in this list originate from one sample, sequenced in a study of circulating tumor DNA in untreated peripheral T-cell lymphoma (dated by TCRdb to the early 2020s). Receptors were amplified or captured by the immunoSEQ multiplex PCR assay. TCRdb provides this immuneACCESS table in a form limited to in-frame rearrangements. Some clones are lacking; in checked studies, under half of them reflect an unresolved V gene, and why the rest are absent is not known. This sample is represented by almost 9,000 clones; roughly 80% of them were singletons. Roughly 1.9% of the sample is held by the ten biggest clonotypes. The sample was tumor tissue. Receptors were obtained from a human donor with peripheral T-cell lymphoma.

The V call is TRBV2, the J call TRBJ1-2; TRBD1 agrees at 8 bases. There are 13 residues in the CDR3. J was trimmed by 5 bases and V by 6 bases; bases with no gene match: 5. CDR1 SNHLY and CDR2 FYNNEI come from the germline V gene. The CDR3 region is CASSAGTGYGYTF. Here the CDR3 DNA reads TGTGCCAGCAGCGCAGGGACAGGTTATGGCTACACCTTC.

The chain recombines TRBV6-8 with TRBJ1-3; 7 nucleotides align to TRBD1. There are 16 residues in the CDR3. J lost 0 bases, V lost 5 bases, and 7 bases had no gene match. In germline, CDR1 is MNHGY, CDR2 SAAAGT. The CDR3 spells CASSRTGHSSGNTIYF. The CDR3 bases are TGTGCCAGCAGTCGGACAGGTCATAGCTCTGGAAACACCATATATTTT.

The chain employs TRBV28 and TRBJ2-7, with D hard to call. Germline CDR1 MDHEN, CDR2 SYDVKM. The CDR3 runs to 13 residues. V was cut by 3 bases and J by 1 base, with 7 bases left in between. CDR3 protein: CASSLTVSYEQYF. DNA for the CDR3: TGTGCCAGCAGTTTGACGGTATCCTACGAGCAGTACTTC.